The 20 T cell receptor beta chains listed next were all sequenced from one sample in a study of identical twins. TCRdb redid the calling of the 5' RACE reads with MiXCR, one entry per CDR3 protein. The data contain 650,000 to 800,000 distinct CDR3 sequences, roughly 8% of them singletons. This sample also appeared in a second study, on yellow fever vaccine responses in identical twins.

Material: PBMCs. Source of these receptors: a woman younger than 30 in good health.

V gene TRBV20-1 combines with J gene TRBJ2-5; 9 bases fit TRBD2. This CDR3 is 15 amino acids long. CDR1 DFQATT and CDR2 SNEGSKA come from the germline V gene (reference sequence). The J segment lost 2 bases and the V segment lost 3 bases, leaving 7 bases of the junction unmatched. In DNA, the CDR3 is TGCAGTGCTAGTCCGGGACTAGCTCAGCAAGAGACCCAGTACTTC. Amino acid sequence: CSASPGLAQQETQYF.

This clonotype was seen only a few times. The chain combines TRBV6-1 with TRBJ2-3, with D possibly matching TRBD2 (5 bases). This CDR3 is 14 amino acids long. Trimming shortened V by 0 bases and J by 10 bases, and 14 bases separated the two germline ends. Germline lookup yields CDR1 MNHNS and CDR2 SASEGT. Written as DNA, the CDR3 is TGTGCCAGCAGTGAAGCAGGAGGCAGGTGGTCGCAGTATTTT. This encodes CASSEAGGRWSQYF.

The table lists this clonotype with many counts. The chain employs TRBV6-5 and TRBJ2-3; TRBD1 or TRBD2 may be the D gene (5 bases each). Germline lookup yields CDR1 MNHEY and CDR2 SVGAGI. CDR3 length: 12 amino acids. V was shortened by 6 bases and J by 2 bases, with 6 bases between the two germline ends. The CDR3 DNA reads as TGTGCCAGCAGGGGACCCACAGATACGCAGTATTTT. It specifies CASRGPTDTQYF.

In this sample, this clonotype turned up a few times. V usage is TRBV11-2 and J usage is TRBJ2-2; 7 bases match TRBD1. Germline V lookup: CDR1 SGHAT, CDR2 FQNNGV. The CDR3 length is 14 residues. Trimming took 5 bases from V and 6 from J; bases not matched to a gene: 6. In DNA form, the CDR3 reads TGTGCCAGCAGCGACAGGGTGGGAGCCGGGGAGCTGTTTTTT. Its protein is CASSDRVGAGELFF.

The chain has TRBV28 and TRBJ2-6; 7 nucleotides agree with TRBD2. CDR3 length: 15 residues. J was trimmed by 9 bases and V by 6 bases; bases with no gene match: 11. Germline V lookup: CDR1 MDHEN, CDR2 SYDVKM. The CDR3 nucleotides read TGTGCCAGCAGACCGCGAGGGAGGGGAGGCAACGTCCTGACTTTC. Translation: CASRPRGRGGNVLTF.

This clonotype was observed a handful of times. This sequence joins TRBV7-2 and TRBJ2-5; D is possibly TRBD2 (5 bases). V lost 7 bases, J lost 5 bases, and 20 bases lay in between. The germline V gene has CDR1 SGHTA and CDR2 FQGNSA. The CDR3 runs to 15 residues. This chain's CDR3 is CASTEPRAGRETQYF. CDR3 coding DNA: TGTGCCAGCACCGAACCGCGGGCCGGAAGGGAGACCCAGTACTTC.

This clonotype was picked up a small number of times. The chain links TRBV20-1 to TRBJ1-1, with D uncertain. Germline V gene sequence: CDR1 DFQATT, CDR2 SNEGSKA (reference sequence). Trimming took off 0 bases at V and 0 bases at J, with 11 bases between the two ends. This CDR3 is built from 15 residues. CDR3: CSARDGGSVNTEAFF. The CDR3 nucleotides read TGCAGTGCTAGAGATGGAGGGTCAGTGAACACTGAAGCTTTCTTT.

This chain uses TRBV10-1 with TRBJ2-7; D unresolved. Trimming removed 6 bases at V and 6 bases at J, with 24 bases between. The CDR3 is 16 residues long. Germline V CDR1 and CDR2: WNHNN, SYGVQD (reference sequence). The CDR3 loop is CASRSHRRRASGEQYF. DNA for the CDR3: TGCGCCAGCAGATCCCATCGTAGACGGGCTTCTGGCGAGCAGTACTTC.

This clonotype has at least ten counts. The gene calls are TRBV28 and TRBJ2-4, with 7 bases fitting TRBD2. V trimming: 6 bases; J trimming: 5 bases; junction bases outside the gene matches: 7. The CDR3 loop spans 14 amino acids. CDR1 is MDHEN, CDR2 SYDVKM, per germline. The CDR3 region has the DNA TGTGCCAGCAGGGCTAGGGACTACCAAAACATTCAGTACTTC. This sequence encodes CASRARDYQNIQYF.

The chain couples TRBV5-6 to TRBJ2-1; D is possibly TRBD2 (5 bases). The CDR3 loop spans 16 amino acids. V was cut by 3 bases and J by 9 bases, with 22 bases left in between. Germline CDR1 and CDR2: SGHDT and YYEEEE. This CDR3 is CASSWGVVLALGEQFF. The CDR3 DNA reads as TGTGCCAGCAGCTGGGGAGTTGTTCTAGCCTTAGGTGAGCAGTTCTTC. Complete variable domain (other parts from reference TRBV5-6 and TRBJ2-1): DAGVTQSPTHLIKTRGQQVTLRCSPKSGHDTVSWYQQALGQGPQFIFQYYEEEERQRGNFPDRFSGHQFPNYSSELNVNALLLGDSALYLCASSWGVVLALGEQFFGPGTRLTVL.

The chain has TRBV3-1 and TRBJ2-3, with 11 nucleotides matching TRBD2. The CDR3 sequence is 15 residues long. Germline CDR1 and CDR2: LGHDT and YNNKEL (reference sequence). V lost 6 bases, J lost 2 bases, and 4 bases stayed unmatched. The CDR3 DNA reads TGTGCCAGCAGTGGTAGCGGGAGGGTCACAGATACGCAGTATTTT. Amino acids: CASSGSGRVTDTQYF.

This clonotype was observed a handful of times. The V call is TRBV12-3 or TRBV12-4, the J call TRBJ1-2, with 11 bases that match TRBD1. Trimming cost V 6 bases and J 5 bases; bases outside gene matches: 14. This CDR3 spans 17 amino acids. The CDR3 nucleotides are TGTGCCAGCAGCCGGGGCTCTGCCGGGACAGGGGGATATGGCTACACCTTC. Amino acid sequence: CASSRGSAGTGGYGYTF.

This clonotype was counted between two and nine times. The genes are TRBV11-2 and TRBJ1-5; 11 nucleotides agree with TRBD1. V trimming: 5 bases; J trimming: 0 bases; junction bases outside the gene matches: 12. Germline lookup yields CDR1 SGHAT and CDR2 FQNNGV. CDR3 length equals 19 residues. The chain's CDR3 is CASSPGTGGKRYSNQPQHF. The CDR3 nucleotides are TGTGCCAGCAGCCCGGGGACAGGGGGGAAGCGATATAGCAATCAGCCCCAGCATTTT. The complete variable domain, with remaining parts taken from reference TRBV11-2 and TRBJ1-5, reads EAGVAQSPRYKIIEKRQSVAFWCNPISGHATLYWYQQILGQGPKLLIQFQNNGVVDDSQLPKDRFSAERLKGVDSTLKIQPAKLEDSAVYLCASSPGTGGKRYSNQPQHFGDGTRLSIL.

This chain connects TRBV6-2 or TRBV6-3 to TRBJ2-5; 9 bases agree with TRBD1. This CDR3 comprises 13 residues. Germline CDR1 is MNHEY and CDR2 is SVGEGT. V was pared by 8 bases and J by 4 bases, with 5 bases of the junction left unmatched. The CDR3 sequence is CASDTGGRETQYF. In nucleotides, the CDR3 is TGTGCCAGCGATACAGGGGGCCGAGAGACCCAGTACTTC.

Ten or more counts support this clonotype. CDR3 nucleotide sequence: TGCGCCAGCAGCCAAGATTCTGGGGAGGCCTACAATGAGCAGTTCTTC. This translates into CASSQDSGEAYNEQFF. The chain has TRBV4-1 and TRBJ2-1; TRBD2 is a possible D gene (6 bases). Germline V gene sequence: CDR1 MGHRA, CDR2 YSYEKL. CDR3 length: 16 residues. The ends were cut back, 0 bases at V and 2 bases at J, with 11 bases in the middle.

This clonotype came up a few times. V usage is TRBV18 and J usage is TRBJ2-1; 13 bases are shared with TRBD2. In germline, CDR1 is KGHSH, CDR2 LQKENI. This CDR3 has 15 residues. The J segment lost 9 bases and the V segment lost 4 bases, leaving 6 bases of the junction unmatched. The CDR3, as DNA: TGTGCCAGCTCACTAGGACTAGCGGGAGATCGTGAGCAGTTCTTC. It is translated as CASSLGLAGDREQFF.

The chain uses TRBV10-1 and TRBJ2-1; TRBD2 aligns across 15 bases. The V gene end was trimmed by 2 bases and the J gene end by 6 bases; junction bases not matched to a gene: 11. Germline CDR1 is WNHNN and CDR2 is SYGVQD (reference sequence). This CDR3 contains 19 residues. CDR3 bases: TGCGCCAGCAGTGAGAGAAGCTCTACGGGACTAGCGGGAGGCAATGAGCAGTTCTTC. Translating gives CASSERSSTGLAGGNEQFF.

The chain employs TRBV12-3 or TRBV12-4 and TRBJ1-2; 7 bases map to TRBD1. The CDR3 is 15 amino acids. V lost 5 bases, J lost 8 bases, and 14 bases stayed unmatched. CDR3 protein: CASSIGTALSGGYTF. The CDR3 coding sequence is TGTGCCAGCAGTATTGGGACAGCCCTATCTGGCGGCTACACCTTC.

This clonotype was observed many times. The chain recombines TRBV5-1 with TRBJ2-5, with a tentative D call TRBD2 (6 bases). V gave up 4 bases and J gave up 10 bases, with 17 bases separating them. CDR1 SGHRS and CDR2 YFSETQ come from the germline V gene. The CDR3 consists of 13 residues. CDR3 residues: CASSLDREMIQYF. In DNA, the CDR3 is TGCGCCAGCAGCCTGGACCGGGAGATGATCCAGTACTTC.

The rearrangement uses TRBV7-2 and TRBJ1-6; 12 bases line up with TRBD1. Per the germline V gene, CDR1 is SGHTA and CDR2 is FQGNSA. The CDR3 spans 16 residues. V lost 3 bases, J lost 7 bases, and 4 bases stayed unmatched. The chain's CDR3 is CASSFLGTGGNSPLHF. The DNA of the CDR3 is TGTGCCAGCAGCTTCCTCGGGACAGGGGGCAATTCACCCCTCCACTTT.